The 22 T cell receptor beta chains listed next were all sequenced from one sample in a study of T-cell reconstitution after alpha-beta-depleted transplantation in children. Antigen specificity for these receptors is unknown. Unique molecular identifiers were incorporated during preparation of the TCRbeta library. Each CDR3 protein gets one entry after TCRdb re-called the PCR reads with MiXCR. Of 250,000 to 300,000 distinct CDR3 sequences listed, 6% to 10% are singletons. Study results and limitations: When one year had passed after transplant, most T-cell counts and diversity came from newly produced T cells.

The material sequenced was peripheral blood, taken 360 days after TCRalphabeta/CD19-depleted stem cell transplant. These receptors all stem from a female patient under 10 years old who had a stem cell transplant for Fanconi anemia, so the T cells may come from the graft donor.

This clonotype was detected a few times. The genes are TRBV2 and TRBJ2-7, with a weak D call TRBD2 (5 bases). V lost 4 bases, J lost 12 bases, and 16 bases lay in between. This CDR3 is 12 amino acids long. Germline loops: CDR1 SNHLY, CDR2 FYNNEI. In DNA, the CDR3 is TGTGCCAGCAGTGCCTCCTTGAGGGCGCGGTACTTC. The encoded protein is CASSASLRARYF. Variable domain in full (rest from reference TRBV2 and TRBJ2-7): EPEVTQTPSHQVTQMGQEVILRCVPISNHLYFYWYRQILGQKVEFLVSFYNNEISEKSEIFDDQFSVERPDGSNFTLKIRSTKLEDSAMYFCASSASLRARYFGPGTRLTVT.

V usage is TRBV5-1 and J usage is TRBJ2-3; D remains unclear. CDR3 length: 15 residues. Looked up from germline, CDR1 is SGHRS and CDR2 is YFSETQ. Trimming stripped 0 bases from V and 4 bases from J, with 12 bases between. In nucleotides, the CDR3 is TGCGCCAGCAGCTTGGGGGGAATGATTGCAGATACGCAGTATTTT. It yields the protein CASSLGGMIADTQYF.

This clonotype showed up many times. The V gene is TRBV20-1, the J gene TRBJ2-7; D not certain. The V end lost 3 bases, the J end lost 0 bases, and 12 bases lay between the germline ends. CDR1 is DFQATT, CDR2 SNEGSKA, per germline (reference sequence). The CDR3 is made up of 14 amino acids. CDR3 protein: CSARAGYSSYEQYF. The CDR3 bases are TGCAGTGCTAGGGCAGGCTATAGCTCCTACGAGCAGTACTTC.

By share of the sample, this clonotype is medium-sized. V is TRBV11-2 and J is TRBJ2-1; either TRBD1 or TRBD2 may supply D (6 bases each). Germline CDR1 SGHAT, CDR2 FQNNGV. The CDR3 runs to 15 residues. Trimming took 2 bases from V and 10 from J, leaving 18 bases between them. The CDR3 bases are TGTGCCAGCAGCTTACTTTCGTGGGGGGCACAAGAGCAGTTCTTC. It encodes CASSLLSWGAQEQFF.

This clonotype was detected many times. The chain recombines TRBV12-3 or TRBV12-4 with TRBJ2-1; the match to TRBD1 covers 11 bases. V lost 8 bases and J lost 9; bases outside the gene matches: 9. The CDR3 is 14 residues long. The CDR3: CASSPRTGGTEQFF. The CDR3 bases are TGTGCCAGCTCTCCCCGGACAGGGGGCACTGAGCAGTTCTTC.

Details on this clonotype: Germline and junction disagree at one end, which may indicate a read error. This sequence joins TRBV4-2 and TRBJ2-3; 9 positions agree with TRBD1. The germline gives CDR1 LGHNA, CDR2 YNFKEQ. The CDR3 consists of 19 residues. The CDR3 loop reads CAISPYTFIGTGPTDTQYF. The CDR3 nucleotides read TGTGCCATCAGCCCCTACACTTTCATCGGGACAGGGCCCACAGATACGCAGTATTTT.

This clonotype turned up a few times. The chain joins TRBV7-9 to TRBJ1-1; no definite D call. V lost 1 base to trimming and J lost 3 bases, with 12 bases between them. There are 15 residues in the CDR3. CDR1 SEHNR and CDR2 FQNEAQ come from the germline V gene (reference sequence). The CDR3 is CASSLEGPPDTEAFF. As DNA, the CDR3 is TGTGCCAGCAGCTTAGAAGGGCCTCCTGACACTGAAGCTTTCTTT.

This clonotype was picked up many times. The V gene is TRBV20-1, the J gene TRBJ2-5; TRBD2 matches 8 bases. This CDR3 is built from 13 residues. Germline lookup yields CDR1 DFQATT and CDR2 SNEGSKA (reference sequence). The V and J ends lost 4 bases and 5 bases, in that order; junction bases with no gene match: 6. CDR3 loop: CSATLGGGETQYF. The CDR3 DNA sequence: TGCAGTGCTACCCTCGGCGGGGGGGAGACCCAGTACTTC.

This clonotype was found many times. The chain carries TRBV29-1 and TRBJ2-7; D possibly uses TRBD1 or TRBD2 (5 bases each). Germline-derived CDR1 and CDR2 are SQVTM and ANQGSEA. V shed 6 bases and J shed 4 bases, with 10 bases lying between them. The CDR3 runs to 11 residues. DNA for the CDR3: TGCAGCGTGGGGGAAGCTTACGAGCAGTACTTC. Its protein product is CSVGEAYEQYF.

There are a few counts of this clonotype. The chain couples TRBV7-2 to TRBJ2-1, with TRBD1 matching over 10 bases. J lost 7 bases, V lost 5 bases, and 8 bases had no gene match. CDR3 size: 15 residues. Germline V gene sequence: CDR1 SGHTA, CDR2 FQGNSA. The CDR3 DNA reads TGTGCCAGCAGCCTTGACAGGGGGCGCATGAATGAGCAGTTCTTC. Its translation is CASSLDRGRMNEQFF.

Comments on this clonotype: A much larger clone sits a single nucleotide away, making a read error possible. The gene calls are TRBV6-1 and TRBJ1-1; no firm D call. Trimming took 10 bases from V and 8 from J, leaving 23 bases between them. The CDR3 covers 14 residues. Germline loops: CDR1 MNHNS, CDR2 SASEGT. The CDR3 reads CANSSPTAGNEAFF. CDR3 nucleotide sequence: TGTGCCAACAGCTCCCCGACCGCGGGGAACGAAGCTTTCTTT.

This clonotype occurred many times. This chain links TRBV24-1 with TRBJ2-1; 7 positions agree with TRBD1. V was clipped by 3 bases and J by 7 bases; unmatched bases: 5. The CDR3 extends over 14 amino acids. CDR1 and CDR2 from the germline V gene are KGHDR and SFDVKD. In nucleotides, the CDR3 is TGTGCCACCAGTGATCCCGACAGGGTAAATGAGCAGTTCTTC. This sequence encodes CATSDPDRVNEQFF.

In this sample, this clonotype turned up a few times. The J gene is TRBJ1-5, the V gene TRBV19; unclear D gene. This CDR3 spans 14 amino acids. Germline V gene data show CDR1 as LNHDA and CDR2 as SQIVND (reference sequence). V lost 5 bases and J lost 0, with 8 bases in between. The CDR3 nucleotides are TGTGCCAGTAGTCGGATTGATAGCAATCAGCCCCAGCATTTT. It yields the protein CASSRIDSNQPQHF.

This clonotype was found a few times. The gene calls are TRBV29-1 and TRBJ1-1; 7 nucleotides line up with TRBD1. Trimming removed 2 bases from V and 5 bases from J; junction bases left unmatched: 11. The CDR3 loop spans 15 amino acids. The germline V gene has CDR1 SQVTM and CDR2 ANQGSEA. The CDR3 DNA reads TGCAGCGTTGAACCCCTTTTCCAGGGGGAGACTGAAGCTTTCTTT. Protein sequence: CSVEPLFQGETEAFF.

This clonotype has only one observation. This may be a read error: a much more frequent sequence differs by one nucleotide. The V and J genes are TRBV29-1 and TRBJ1-1; 8 bases agree with TRBD1. Germline assignment: CDR1 SQVTM and CDR2 ANQGSEA. The CDR3 totals 13 residues. This CDR3 reads CGVEEDREWEAFF. CDR3 sequence (DNA): TGCGGCGTTGAGGAGGACAGGGAGTGGGAAGCTTTCTTT.

This clonotype was observed many times. The chain combines TRBV20-1 with TRBJ2-1; 10 nucleotides line up with TRBD2. Trimming at V came to 0 bases and at J to 7 bases, leaving 12 bases not matched to a gene. The CDR3 is 17 amino acids. Germline CDR1 DFQATT, CDR2 SNEGSKA (reference sequence). CDR3 residues: CSARDNKGSGGINEQFF. The CDR3, as DNA: TGCAGTGCTAGAGATAATAAAGGTAGCGGGGGGATTAATGAGCAGTTCTTC.

This clonotype was counted ten times or more. The chain links TRBV20-1 to TRBJ2-5; a possible D gene is TRBD1 (7 bases). The germline gives CDR1 DFQATT, CDR2 SNEGSKA (reference sequence). This CDR3 has 15 amino acids. Trimming removed 2 bases at V and 5 bases at J, with 18 bases between. The CDR3 coding sequence is TGCAGTGCTAGAAATCCCGGGGGCAGGGGGGAGACCCAGTACTTC. Amino acid sequence: CSARNPGGRGETQYF.

At least ten counts were recorded for this clonotype. J is TRBJ2-1 and V is TRBV10-2, with TRBD2 matching 9 bases. Germline CDR1 and CDR2: WSHSY and SAAADI. V was pared by 0 bases and J by 4 bases, with 7 bases of the junction left unmatched. There are 17 residues in the CDR3. CDR3 in amino acids: CASSESERGALYNEQFF. The DNA for the CDR3 is TGCGCCAGCAGTGAGTCCGAGCGGGGGGCTTTATACAATGAGCAGTTCTTC.

The V and J genes are TRBV14 and TRBJ1-4, with unresolved D. The V gene lost 2 bases and the J gene lost 14 bases, with 12 bases spanning the gap. The length of the CDR3 is 12 residues. Germline values: CDR1 SGHDN, CDR2 FVKESK. The CDR3 region has the DNA TGTGCCAGCAGCCAATCTGCAGGTTCCCTGTTTTTT. Translated: CASSQSAGSLFF.

This clonotype was observed a few times. V is TRBV15 and J is TRBJ2-1; no clear D gene. The CDR3 totals 15 residues. Germline V gives CDR1 LNHNV, CDR2 YYDKDF (reference sequence). V was trimmed by 8 bases and J by 0 bases, leaving 14 bases between them. CDR3 in DNA: TGTGCCACCCACCTCGGTCCCCGCTCCTACAATGAGCAGTTCTTC. Its protein product is CATHLGPRSYNEQFF.

This clonotype was counted ten times or more. The J gene is TRBJ2-3, the V gene TRBV28; 7 bases are shared with TRBD1. J lost 2 bases, V lost 4 bases, and 6 bases had no gene match. The germline V gene encodes CDR1 MDHEN and CDR2 SYDVKM. This CDR3 spans 15 amino acids. The CDR3 sequence is CASSYGQVLTDTQYF. CDR3 DNA: TGTGCCAGCAGTTACGGACAGGTCCTCACAGATACGCAGTATTTT. Complete variable domain (other parts from reference TRBV28 and TRBJ2-3): DVKVTQSSRYLVKRTGEKVFLECVQDMDHENMFWYRQDPGLGLRLIYFSYDVKMKEKGDIPEGYSVSREKKERFSLILESASTNQTSMYLCASSYGQVLTDTQYFGPGTRLTVL.

This clonotype has more than one count but fewer than ten. CDR3 amino acids: CASSPGQWASSGANVLTF. The DNA for the CDR3 is TGCGCCAGCAGCCCAGGACAGTGGGCTTCCTCTGGGGCCAACGTCCTGACTTTC. The rearrangement links TRBV5-1 to TRBJ2-6; D might be TRBD1 (6 bases). There are 18 residues in the CDR3. Germline CDR1 and CDR2: SGHRS and YFSETQ. V gave up 4 bases and J gave up 0 bases, with 17 bases separating them.